These 18 T cell receptor beta chains share one sample of origin, sequenced in a study of radiotherapy plus CTLA-4 blockade in lung cancer. Sequencing used immunoSEQ multiplex PCR; TCRdb keeps in-frame clones, though not all of them. Among tens of thousands of clones listed, 75% to 80% were seen once. The sample consisted of peripheral blood, taken from a patient treated with radiotherapy plus ipilimumab. The receptor set was obtained from a human donor with non-small cell lung cancer whose response to radiotherapy plus ipilimumab could not be evaluated.

The rearrangement joins TRBV29-1 to TRBJ2-1; maybe TRBD1 (7 bases). Trimming cost V 4 bases and J 6 bases, with 16 bases left between them. Germline V gene sequence: CDR1 SQVTM, CDR2 ANQGSEA. The CDR3 covers 14 residues. Here the CDR3 reads CSVAVQGGVNEQFF. The CDR3 DNA follows: TGCAGCGTTGCCGTGCAGGGGGGAGTCAATGAGCAGTTCTTC.

In nucleotides, the CDR3 is TGTGCCAGCAGCTTAGGACTAGCGGGTCAAGAGACCCAGTACTTC. Translating gives CASSLGLAGQETQYF. This sequence joins TRBV7-2 and TRBJ2-5, with 10 bases matching TRBD2. This CDR3 region has 15 residues. Trimming removed 1 base from V and 2 bases from J; junction bases left unmatched: 1. The germline CDR1 and CDR2 sequences are SGHTA and FQGNSA.

The genes are TRBV28 and TRBJ2-7, with D tentatively TRBD2 (7 bases). The germline gives CDR1 MDHEN, CDR2 SYDVKM. Trimming cost V 6 bases and J 0 bases, with 12 bases left between them. The CDR3 totals 14 residues. For the CDR3, the DNA is TGTGCCAGCAGCCCGCGGGGGCGCTCCTACGAGCAGTACTTC. Residues: CASSPRGRSYEQYF.

V usage is TRBV6-4 and J usage is TRBJ2-1; 7 bases are shared with TRBD2. The V segment lost 6 bases and the J segment 9 bases; nucleotides outside the gene matches: 8. Germline lookup yields CDR1 MRHNA and CDR2 SNTAGT. The CDR3 loop spans 13 amino acids. CDR3 region: CASSHDTSAEQFF. In nucleotides, the CDR3 is TGTGCCAGCAGCCACGATACTAGCGCTGAGCAGTTCTTC.

The V and J genes are TRBV2 and TRBJ2-7; 7 positions agree with TRBD1. CDR1 is SNHLY and CDR2 is FYNNEI in the germline V gene. The CDR3 loop spans 18 amino acids. The ends lost 8 bases at V and 0 bases at J; junction bases unmatched: 19. The CDR3 region has the DNA TGTGCCAGCGCGAAGGGTGGTACAGGGGCCCCAAGCTCCTACGAGCAGTACTTC. Encoded protein: CASAKGGTGAPSSYEQYF.

J is TRBJ2-2 and V is TRBV11-1; TRBD1 matches 8 bases. V shed 9 bases and J 4 bases; nucleotides not matched to a gene: 10. This CDR3 region has 15 residues. Germline CDR1 and CDR2: SGHAT and FQDESV (reference sequence). CDR3 amino acids: CASRGQGALTGELFF. The DNA of the CDR3 is TGTGCCAGTCGCGGGCAGGGGGCCCTCACCGGGGAGCTGTTTTTT.

The CDR3 DNA reads TGTGCCAGCAGCCAAGACTTAGGACTAGCGGGATCTAATTTCCAGCAGTTCTTC. As protein: CASSQDLGLAGSNFQQFF. This sequence joins TRBV7-9 and TRBJ2-1, with 12 bases that match TRBD2. The ends lost 5 bases at V and 11 bases at J; junction bases unmatched: 19. The CDR3 consists of 18 residues. CDR1 and CDR2 from the germline V gene are SEHNR and FQNEAQ (reference sequence).

V gene TRBV7-7 combines with J gene TRBJ1-5; 7 bases agree with TRBD1. Trimming took 5 bases from V and 0 from J; bases not matched to a gene: 1. The CDR3 covers 14 residues. Germline CDR1 is SSHAT and CDR2 is FNYEAQ (reference sequence). DNA of the CDR3: TGTGCCAGCAGCCGGACAGGTAGCAATCAGCCCCAGCATTTT. This gives the protein CASSRTGSNQPQHF.

This clone showed up just a few times. The J gene is TRBJ2-1, the V gene TRBV7-3; maybe TRBD1 (7 bases). This CDR3 comprises 17 residues. The ends were cut back, 5 bases at V and 3 bases at J, with 20 bases in the middle. The germline V gene has CDR1 SGHTA and CDR2 FQGTGA. Here the CDR3 DNA reads TGTGCCAGCAGCGTAGGGGCGGGGAGACAGGGCTACAATGAGCAGTTCTTC. It is translated as CASSVGAGRQGYNEQFF.

The rearrangement joins TRBV4-3 to TRBJ1-1; a possible D gene is TRBD1 (6 bases). The germline V gene has CDR1 LGHNA and CDR2 YSLEER. This CDR3 is 12 amino acids long. Trimming left V 1 base short and J 8 bases short, with 8 bases between. CDR3 DNA sequence: TGCGCCAGCAGCCAAGTCGGGACAGAAGCTTTCTTT. Protein sequence: CASSQVGTEAFF.

The V call is TRBV9, the J call TRBJ2-2, with TRBD2 matching 9 bases. Unmatched junction bases numbered 8, after V lost 4 bases and J lost 4 bases. CDR3 length: 16 residues. The germline V gene has CDR1 SGDLS and CDR2 YYNGEE. CDR3: CASSQTSGTFTGELFF. The CDR3 nucleotides read TGTGCCAGCAGCCAGACTAGCGGTACTTTCACCGGGGAGCTGTTTTTT.

The rearrangement joins TRBV7-2 to TRBJ2-7; TRBD1 aligns across 8 bases. The CDR3 is 15 residues long. After removal of 5 bases from V and 4 bases from J, the junction contained 10 bases not matched to a gene. Germline lookup yields CDR1 SGHTA and CDR2 FQGNSA. CDR3 residues: CASSLGQGKPYEQYF. The CDR3 region has the DNA TGTGCCAGCAGCCTTGGACAGGGCAAACCGTACGAGCAGTACTTC.

The chain is built from TRBV7-8 and TRBJ2-7; 8 bases fit TRBD1. The V gene's germline CDR1 is SGHVS and CDR2 FQNEAQ. Trimming at V came to 3 bases and at J to 3 bases, leaving 16 bases not matched to a gene. CDR3 length equals 18 residues. CDR3 sequence: CASSFNLRQGLSIYEQYF. The CDR3 DNA reads TGTGCCAGCAGCTTTAACCTGAGACAGGGGTTATCGATCTACGAGCAGTACTTC. The complete variable domain, with remaining parts taken from reference TRBV7-8 and TRBJ2-7, reads GAGVSQSPRYKVAKRGQDVALRCDPISGHVSLFWYQQALGQGPEFLTYFQNEAQLDKSGLPSDRFFAERPEGSVSTLKIQRTQQEDSAVYLCASSFNLRQGLSIYEQYFGPGTRLTVT.

The V call is TRBV4-1, the J call TRBJ1-2; D remains ambiguous. Germline CDR1 and CDR2: MGHRA and YSYEKL. The ends were cut back, 0 bases at V and 4 bases at J, with 9 bases in the middle. The CDR3 runs to 14 residues. The CDR3 protein is CASSQDPNFYGYTF. The CDR3 coding sequence is TGCGCCAGCAGCCAAGATCCTAACTTCTATGGCTACACCTTC.

The genes are TRBV28 and TRBJ2-7; D unclear. CDR1 is MDHEN and CDR2 is SYDVKM in the germline V gene. The ends were cut back, 5 bases at V and 8 bases at J, with 13 bases in the middle. CDR3 length: 12 amino acids. The CDR3, as DNA: TGTGCCAGCAGTACTCCTCCCGCGAAGCAGTACTTC. Translation gives CASSTPPAKQYF. Supplemented by reference TRBV28 and TRBJ2-7, the full variable domain reads DVKVTQSSRYLVKRTGEKVFLECVQDMDHENMFWYRQDPGLGLRLIYFSYDVKMKEKGDIPEGYSVSREKKERFSLILESASTNQTSMYLCASSTPPAKQYFGPGTRLTVT.

V usage is TRBV7-8 and J usage is TRBJ1-6; D gene ambiguous. V was pared by 5 bases and J by 11 bases, with 16 bases between. Per the germline V gene, CDR1 is SGHVS and CDR2 is FQNEAQ. The CDR3 runs 14 residues. CDR3: CASSATGETTPLHF. The CDR3 DNA is TGTGCCAGCAGCGCGACGGGAGAAACTACACCCCTCCACTTT.

This clone appeared a single time. The CDR3 nucleotides read TGTGCCAGCAGCTTAGCTTGGAGGACGGACGAGCAGTACTTC. Translating gives CASSLAWRTDEQYF. The V call is TRBV7-9, the J call TRBJ2-7; D is possibly TRBD2 (5 bases). Per the germline V gene, CDR1 is SEHNR and CDR2 is FQNEAQ (reference sequence). The CDR3 is made up of 14 amino acids. Trimming removed 0 bases at V and 5 bases at J, with 11 bases between.

V usage is TRBV19 and J usage is TRBJ1-6; 8 bases map to TRBD1. The CDR3 consists of 14 residues. Germline V lookup: CDR1 LNHDA, CDR2 SQIVND (reference sequence). With V trimmed by 6 bases and J by 10 bases, 8 bases remained unmatched. Here the CDR3 DNA reads TGTGCCAGTAGGACCACAGGGGGAGAATCACCCCTCCACTTT. Its translation is CASRTTGGESPLHF.